These 28 T cell receptor beta chains were sequenced from one sample in a study of cytomegalovirus exposure and HLA in healthy donors. Primers for the PCR totalled 60 Vbeta and 13 Jbeta. Method: immunoSEQ multiplex PCR; TCRdb's copy keeps in-frame clones and lacks some. Seen here are some 140,000 clones, more than 70% observed once, and the top ten hold roughly 1.2%. The sample taken for sequencing was PBMCs. Source of these receptors: a male donor in good health and CMV-seropositive.

The chain joins TRBV5-4 to TRBJ2-7; tentatively, D is TRBD1 (6 bases). V was shortened by 0 bases and J by 0 bases, with 10 bases between the two germline ends. The germline CDR1 and CDR2 sequences are SGHNT and YYREEE (reference sequence). The CDR3 loop spans 15 amino acids. CDR3 sequence reads: CASSLAGTPSYEQYF. The CDR3 nucleotides are TGTGCCAGCAGCTTGGCCGGGACACCCTCCTACGAGCAGTACTTC.

The chain carries TRBV7-2 and TRBJ1-1, with D unresolved. The V gene's germline CDR1 is SGHTA and CDR2 FQGNSA. The CDR3 sequence is 11 residues long. The V gene lost 10 bases and the J gene lost 1 base, with 7 bases spanning the gap. The CDR3 nucleotides read TGTGCCATCCGAGAGAACACTGAAGCTTTCTTT. Its protein product is CAIRENTEAFF.

This clone was picked up a small number of times. The V gene is TRBV6-1, the J gene TRBJ2-7; D might be TRBD1 (5 bases). V dropped 3 bases and J dropped 2 bases, with 8 bases sitting between them. Germline CDR1 MNHNS, CDR2 SASEGT. CDR3 length: 13 residues. The CDR3 region is CASSETETYEQYF. The CDR3 DNA sequence: TGTGCCAGCAGTGAGACAGAAACCTACGAGCAGTACTTC.

CDR3 amino acids: CASSIGQREAFF. The CDR3 bases are TGTGCCAGTAGTATCGGTCAGCGTGAAGCTTTCTTT. The genes are TRBV19 and TRBJ1-1; D gene ambiguous. The germline V gene encodes CDR1 LNHDA and CDR2 SQIVND (reference sequence). The CDR3 covers 12 residues. Between the trimmed V and J ends, which lost 3 bases and 7 bases, there was a span of 9 bases.

J is TRBJ1-4 and V is TRBV19, with 10 positions matching TRBD1. The CDR3 extends over 15 amino acids. V was clipped by 6 bases and J by 6 bases; unmatched bases: 7. Germline V gene lookup returns CDR1 LNHDA and CDR2 SQIVND (reference sequence). CDR3 residues: CASSRVGTGDEKLFF. CDR3 in DNA: TGTGCCAGTAGCAGGGTCGGGACAGGGGATGAAAAACTGTTTTTT.

V is TRBV19 and J is TRBJ2-2; possibly TRBD1 for D (6 bases). The V end was cut by 6 bases, the J end by 2 bases, with 13 bases between. The length of the CDR3 is 15 residues. Per germline, CDR1 LNHDA and CDR2 SQIVND (reference sequence). CDR3 bases: TGTGCCAGTAGCCCAGACAGGATTAACACCGGGGAGCTGTTTTTT. It is translated as CASSPDRINTGELFF. Complete variable domain (other parts from reference TRBV19 and TRBJ2-2): DGGITQSPKYLFRKEGQNVTLSCEQNLNHDAMYWYRQDPGQGLRLIYYSQIVNDFQKGDIAEGYSVSREKKESFPLTVTSAQKNPTAFYLCASSPDRINTGELFFGEGSRLTVL.

This clone was picked up one time. The rearrangement joins TRBV4-2 to TRBJ1-2; 8 bases are shared with TRBD1. This CDR3 spans 15 amino acids. With V trimmed by 1 base and J by 2 bases, 3 bases remained unmatched. The germline CDR1 and CDR2 sequences are LGHNA and YNFKEQ. In DNA form, the CDR3 reads TGTGCCAGCAGCCAAGCGGACAGGGACAACTATGGCTACACCTTC. Residues: CASSQADRDNYGYTF.

The chain has TRBV9 and TRBJ2-5; D is possibly TRBD1 (6 bases). The J call may be in error: the DNA end matches TRBJ2-7 better. The CDR3 has 14 residues. Germline CDR1 and CDR2: SGDLS and YYNGEE. Here the CDR3 reads CASSVGTVAYEQYF. The CDR3 DNA reads as TGTGCCAGCAGCGTAGGGACAGTCGCCTACGAGCAGTACTTC.

This sequence joins TRBV11-2 and TRBJ2-7; weak D call: TRBD2 (5 bases). Trimming pared 4 bases from V and 3 bases from J, leaving 13 bases between. This CDR3 has 14 residues. The germline V gene has CDR1 SGHAT and CDR2 FQNNGV. The CDR3 DNA is TGTGCCAGCAGCTCCGAGCCGGGGAGCTACGAGCAGTACTTC. This encodes CASSSEPGSYEQYF.

J is TRBJ1-1 and V is TRBV11-1; 7 bases map to TRBD1. Germline lookup yields CDR1 SGHAT and CDR2 FQDESV (reference sequence). V lost 4 bases, J lost 5 bases, and 10 bases stayed unmatched. The CDR3 runs 15 residues. CDR3 bases: TGTGCCAGCAGCTCCAGGGGGGCATTGGGAACTGAAGCTTTCTTT. As protein: CASSSRGALGTEAFF.

The rearrangement joins TRBV19 to TRBJ2-7; 7 positions match TRBD1. Germline lookup yields CDR1 LNHDA and CDR2 SQIVND (reference sequence). This CDR3 is 15 amino acids long. The ends lost 2 bases at V and 0 bases at J; junction bases unmatched: 4. CDR3 in DNA: TGTGCCAGTAGTATACGGGACAGTCACTCCTACGAGCAGTACTTC. The encoded protein is CASSIRDSHSYEQYF.

The V and J genes are TRBV5-4 and TRBJ2-5, with D unclear. V lost 4 bases to trimming and J lost 2 bases, with 3 bases between them. CDR1 is SGHNT and CDR2 is YYREEE in the germline V gene (reference sequence). The CDR3 spans 11 residues. The DNA for the CDR3 is TGTGCCAGCAGCCTGCAAGAGACCCAGTACTTC. Translation gives CASSLQETQYF.

The CDR3 reads CASSLGTPSTDTQYF. CDR3 bases: TGTGCCAGCAGCTTAGGGACTCCGAGCACAGATACGCAGTATTTT. This sequence joins TRBV11-2 and TRBJ2-3, with D tentatively TRBD2 (5 bases). V was cut by 1 base and J by 0 bases, with 8 bases left in between. Germline CDR1 is SGHAT and CDR2 is FQNNGV. The CDR3 sequence is 15 residues long. The variable domain in full, completed from reference TRBV11-2 and TRBJ2-3, reads EAGVAQSPRYKIIEKRQSVAFWCNPISGHATLYWYQQILGQGPKLLIQFQNNGVVDDSQLPKDRFSAERLKGVDSTLKIQPAKLEDSAVYLCASSLGTPSTDTQYFGPGTRLTVL.

The chain recombines TRBV6-5 with TRBJ1-4; perhaps TRBD1 as D (6 bases). The CDR3 runs to 14 residues. Germline values: CDR1 MNHEY, CDR2 SVGAGI. V shed 5 bases and J shed 6 bases, with 13 bases lying between them. The CDR3 sequence: CASSHGTTDEKLFF. The CDR3, as DNA: TGTGCCAGCAGTCACGGGACAACCGATGAAAAACTGTTTTTT.

The V and J genes are TRBV5-6 and TRBJ2-7, with a possible D match to TRBD1 (5 bases). The V and J ends lost 4 bases and 9 bases respectively, with 14 bases between them. Germline values: CDR1 SGHDT, CDR2 YYEEEE. This CDR3 region has 12 residues. The CDR3 DNA reads TGTGCCAGCAGCAACCGACAGAGCTCGCAGTACTTC. This codes for CASSNRQSSQYF.

This clone was observed a few times. The chain is built from TRBV11-2 and TRBJ1-5; possibly TRBD1 for D (6 bases). Germline loops: CDR1 SGHAT, CDR2 FQNNGV. The CDR3 is 15 amino acids. V was trimmed by 1 base and J by 5 bases, leaving 12 bases between them. The CDR3: CASSLGQGIYQPQHF. The DNA of the CDR3 is TGTGCCAGCAGCTTAGGTCAGGGGATCTATCAGCCCCAGCATTTT.

Points on this clone: Distinct nucleotide sequences in the sample also encode this CDR3. The CDR3 nucleotides are TGTGCCAGCAGTCTACTACTAGCGGGGGGACCAGATACGCAGTATTTT. This sequence encodes CASSLLLAGGPDTQYF. The chain uses TRBV27 and TRBJ2-3; 12 bases are a match to TRBD2. Germline CDR1 is MNHEY and CDR2 is SMNVEV (reference sequence). The V segment lost 5 bases and the J segment 4 bases; nucleotides outside the gene matches: 7. The CDR3 loop spans 16 amino acids.

The V call is TRBV6-6, the J call TRBJ2-5, with D perhaps matching TRBD1 (6 bases). V shed 7 bases and J shed 2 bases, with 11 bases lying between them. Germline V lookup: CDR1 MNHNY, CDR2 SVGAGI (reference sequence). The CDR3 totals 13 residues. CDR3 nucleotide sequence: TGTGCCAGCACAAACAGGGTACAAGAGACCCAGTACTTC. It translates to CASTNRVQETQYF.

The CDR3 region is CASSLQGGNEQFF. Written as DNA, the CDR3 is TGTGCCAGCAGCTTACAAGGGGGCAATGAGCAGTTCTTC. The V gene is TRBV7-3, the J gene TRBJ2-1, with D maybe TRBD1 (6 bases). Trimming shortened V by 2 bases and J by 6 bases, and 8 bases separated the two germline ends. From germline, CDR1 is SGHTA and CDR2 FQGTGA. The CDR3 runs to 13 residues.

V is TRBV19 and J is TRBJ2-1; 13 bases align to TRBD2. The V segment lost 3 bases and the J segment 7 bases; nucleotides outside the gene matches: 3. Germline V gene data show CDR1 as LNHDA and CDR2 as SQIVND (reference sequence). This CDR3 is built from 15 residues. In DNA form, the CDR3 reads TGTGCCAGTAGTATTCGGACTAGCGGGGGAAATGAGCAGTTCTTC. This sequence encodes CASSIRTSGGNEQFF.

J is TRBJ1-3 and V is TRBV28; TRBD1 agrees at 7 bases. The CDR3 has 16 residues. The germline gives CDR1 MDHEN, CDR2 SYDVKM. V lost 1 base and J lost 7; bases outside the gene matches: 10. The CDR3 DNA follows: TGTGCCAGCAGTTTATCAAGGACAGGATTCCGGAACACCATATATTTT. This encodes CASSLSRTGFRNTIYF.

The V gene is TRBV4-2, the J gene TRBJ1-3; TRBD1 matches 8 bases. The CDR3 totals 17 residues. Germline CDR1 reads LGHNA; CDR2 reads YNFKEQ. The junction had 4 bases not matched to a gene; V was cut back by 0 bases and J by 0 bases. The CDR3 nucleotides read TGTGCCAGCAGCCAAGACCCAACAGGGGGCTCTGGAAACACCATATATTTT. Amino acids: CASSQDPTGGSGNTIYF.

This clone was seen only once. The rearrangement joins TRBV21-1 to TRBJ1-6; no check of the table's D call, TRBD1, against the DNA was made. TRBV21-1 is termed a pseudogene. CDR3 length: 16 residues. The CDR3 sequence is CASSKDSGEHNSPLHF. Written as DNA, the CDR3 is TGTGCCAGCAGCAAAGACTCAGGGGAGCATAATTCACCCCTCCACTTT.

The chain recombines TRBV7-3 with TRBJ2-3; D is undetermined. The germline gives CDR1 SGHTA, CDR2 FQGTGA. This CDR3 contains 12 residues. V dropped 5 bases and J dropped 10 bases, with 13 bases sitting between them. Here the CDR3 reads CASSPTPGPQYF. The CDR3 bases are TGTGCCAGCAGCCCCACCCCCGGTCCGCAGTATTTT.

J is TRBJ2-1 and V is TRBV28, with D perhaps matching TRBD2 (5 bases). Germline V gives CDR1 MDHEN, CDR2 SYDVKM. This CDR3 is 14 amino acids long. Trimming stripped 3 bases from V and 7 bases from J, with 13 bases between. The CDR3 bases are TGTGCCAGCAGTTTCCTCACCACTAGTAATGAGCAGTTCTTC. It yields the protein CASSFLTTSNEQFF.

This chain joins TRBV9 and TRBJ2-7; 11 nucleotides match TRBD1. This CDR3 region has 17 residues. V lost 0 bases to trimming and J lost 2 bases; unmatched junction nucleotides: 7. Germline CDR1 and CDR2: SGDLS and YYNGEE. CDR3 nucleotide sequence: TGTGCCAGCAGCGTAGAAGGACAGGGGGCCGGAACCTACGAGCAGTACTTC. Its protein product is CASSVEGQGAGTYEQYF.

The chain carries TRBV6-5 and TRBJ2-7; D may be TRBD2 (5 bases). This CDR3 comprises 15 residues. Deletions cut 6 bases from V and 7 bases from J, with 22 bases between. Germline V lookup: CDR1 MNHEY, CDR2 SVGAGI. The CDR3 loop is CASSRARSEGWEQYF. CDR3 in DNA: TGTGCCAGCAGCCGGGCCAGGTCTGAGGGTTGGGAGCAGTACTTC.

The chain couples TRBV30 to TRBJ1-1, with unresolved D. Trimming stripped 8 bases from V and 3 bases from J, with 13 bases between. Germline values: CDR1 GTSNPN, CDR2 SVGIG (reference sequence). This CDR3 has 12 amino acids. In DNA, the CDR3 is TGTGCCCGGGATGAAGGTGACACTGAAGCTTTCTTT. Residues: CARDEGDTEAFF.